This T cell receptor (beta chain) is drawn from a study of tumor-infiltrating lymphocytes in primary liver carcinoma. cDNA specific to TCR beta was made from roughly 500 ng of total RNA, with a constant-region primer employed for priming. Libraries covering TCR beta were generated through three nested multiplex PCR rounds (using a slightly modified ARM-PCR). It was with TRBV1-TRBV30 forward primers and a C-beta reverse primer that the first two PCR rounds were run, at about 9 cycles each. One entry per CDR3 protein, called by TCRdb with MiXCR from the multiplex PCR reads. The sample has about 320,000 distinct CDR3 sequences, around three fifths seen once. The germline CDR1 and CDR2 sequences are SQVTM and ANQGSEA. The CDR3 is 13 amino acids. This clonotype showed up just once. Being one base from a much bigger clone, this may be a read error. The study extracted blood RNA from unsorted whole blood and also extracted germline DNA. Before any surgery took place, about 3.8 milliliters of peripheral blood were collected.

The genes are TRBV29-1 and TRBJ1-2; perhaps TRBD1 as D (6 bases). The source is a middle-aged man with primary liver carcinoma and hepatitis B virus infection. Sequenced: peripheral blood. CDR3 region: CSVAPGGANGNTF. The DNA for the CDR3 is TGCAGCGTGGCCCCGGGGGGCGCAAATGGCAACACCTTC.